This section outlines one T cell receptor beta chain sequence together with its context. The antigen remains undetermined. Germline CDR1 is GTSNPN and CDR2 is SVGIG (reference sequence). V was pared by 5 bases and J by 8 bases, with 27 bases between. The CDR3 is 17 residues long. Data came from immunoSEQ multiplex PCR; TCRdb stores just in-frame clones and leaves some out. The sample has 10,000 to 15,000 clones, 65% to 80% seen once. The sample comes from a study of T cell clonotyping in hematopoietic cell transplantation. General study points: Pathologically expanded recipient clonotypes increased progressively from day 30 to day 180 as diversity fell. CD4 and CD8 repertoire contributions could not be separated without sorting.

The sequence was obtained from a male patient aged 60 to 75 who had an allogeneic stem cell transplant from an unrelated donor, so the T cells may come from the graft donor. Some clones in this sample may be carry-over from other donors' samples. The chain is built from TRBV30 and TRBJ1-4; D is perhaps TRBD1 (6 bases). This specimen was peripheral blood mononuclear cells, taken 180 days after allogeneic stem cell transplant. The CDR3 DNA reads as TGTGCCTGGGGGGGTTATTCTCGGGACTCTCAGGGGGAAAAACTGTTTTTT. Translated: CAWGGYSRDSQGEKLFF.